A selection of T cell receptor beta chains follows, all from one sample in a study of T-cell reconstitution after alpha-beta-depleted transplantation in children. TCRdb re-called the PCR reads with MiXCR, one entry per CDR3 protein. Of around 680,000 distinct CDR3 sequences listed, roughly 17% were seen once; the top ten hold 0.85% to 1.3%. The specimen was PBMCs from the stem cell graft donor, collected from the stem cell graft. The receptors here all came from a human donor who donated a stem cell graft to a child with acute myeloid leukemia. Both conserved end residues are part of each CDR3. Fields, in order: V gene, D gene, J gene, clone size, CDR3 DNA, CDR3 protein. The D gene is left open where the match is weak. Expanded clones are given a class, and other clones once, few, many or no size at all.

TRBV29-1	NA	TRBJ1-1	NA	TGCAGCGTTGAACCACAGCGGCGGCCTCCTCGGCGAGGAAATGCTAGCACTGAAGCTTTCTTT	CSVEPQRRPPRRGNASTEAFF
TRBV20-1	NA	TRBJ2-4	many	TGCAGTGCTAGTCTAGGGCTTTCACGAAAAAACATTCAGTACTTC	CSASLGLSRKNIQYF
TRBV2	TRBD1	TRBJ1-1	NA	TGTGCCAGCAGACCTGGGACAGGGGACACTGAAGCTTTCTTT	CASRPGTGDTEAFF
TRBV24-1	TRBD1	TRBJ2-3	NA	TGTGCCACCAGTGATCTGGACAGGGAGGTAGATACGCAGTATTTT	CATSDLDREVDTQYF
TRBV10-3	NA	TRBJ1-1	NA	TGTGCCATCAGCTCAGGGGCGGCTGAAGCTTTCTTT	CAISSGAAEAFF
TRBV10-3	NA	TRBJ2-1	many	TGTGCCATCCAGAGGGGCTACTCCTACAATGAGCAGTTCTTC	CAIQRGYSYNEQFF
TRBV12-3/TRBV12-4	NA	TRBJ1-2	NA	TGTGCCAGCAGTACTTATACCACCATTGGATATGGCTACACCTTC	CASSTYTTIGYGYTF
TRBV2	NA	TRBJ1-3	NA	TGTGCCAGCAGTCCGACCGCTCCCTCTGGAAACACCATATATTTT	CASSPTAPSGNTIYF
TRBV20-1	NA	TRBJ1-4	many	TGCAGTGCTAGACCCTCCGGGACACCTGCAACTAATGAAAAACTGTTTTTT	CSARPSGTPATNEKLFF
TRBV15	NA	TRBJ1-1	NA	TGTGCCACCAGCAGACAGACAGGCTTGAACACTGAAGCTTTCTTT	CATSRQTGLNTEAFF
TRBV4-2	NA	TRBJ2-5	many	TGTGCCAGCAGCCCCGGAGCTCAGGGTATGCAAGAGACCCAGTACTTC	CASSPGAQGMQETQYF
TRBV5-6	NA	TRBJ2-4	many	TGTGCCAGCAGCTTGTTAAAACAGGCAGATCCCAAAAACATTCAGTACTTC	CASSLLKQADPKNIQYF
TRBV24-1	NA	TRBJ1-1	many	TGTGCCACCAGTGAACCCGGGGACACTGAAGCTTTCTTT	CATSEPGDTEAFF
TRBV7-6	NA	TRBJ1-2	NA	TGTGCCAGCAGCTTAGCTGTAAGCGATAACTATGGCTACACCTTC	CASSLAVSDNYGYTF
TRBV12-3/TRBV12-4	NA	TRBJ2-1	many	TGTGCCAGCAGTTTAGGTGGCGAGCACAATGAGCAGTTCTTC	CASSLGGEHNEQFF
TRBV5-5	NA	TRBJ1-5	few	TGTGCCAGCAGGCTCGGGACAAATCAGCCCCAGCATTTT	CASRLGTNQPQHF
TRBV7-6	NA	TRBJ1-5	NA	TGTGCCAGCAGCCCCCGGGCGGTTGATAGCAATCAGCCCCAGCATTTT	CASSPRAVDSNQPQHF
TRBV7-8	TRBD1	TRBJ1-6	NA	TGTGCCAGCAGCTTACAGGGGGCAGGGGAAGGGGGGCCCCTCCACTTT	CASSLQGAGEGGPLHF
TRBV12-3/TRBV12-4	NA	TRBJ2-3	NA	TGTGCCAGCAGTTTAGCTTCAGCGCGGGATACGCAGTATTTT	CASSLASARDTQYF
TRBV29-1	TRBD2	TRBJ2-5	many	TGCAGCGTTCTAGCGGGGGGAAACCAAGAGACCCAGTACTTC	CSVLAGGNQETQYF
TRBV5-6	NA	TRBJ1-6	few	TGTGCCAGCGCCGACACGGGACCGAAAAATTCACCCCTCCACTTT	CASADTGPKNSPLHF
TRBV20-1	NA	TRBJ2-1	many	TGCAGTGCTAGGGCGGCGAATGAGCAGTTCTTC	CSARAANEQFF
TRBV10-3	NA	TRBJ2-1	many	TGTGCCATCAGTGAAAAGGCTGGGAGAGTGAATGAGCAGTTCTTC	CAISEKAGRVNEQFF
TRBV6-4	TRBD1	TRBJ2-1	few	TGTGCCAGCAGTCCTTGGACAGGGGGCTTTCTAAATGAGCAGTTCTTC	CASSPWTGGFLNEQFF
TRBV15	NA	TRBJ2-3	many	TGTGCCACCAGCAGAGAGATGGGGATCAACGGGGATACGCAGTATTTT	CATSREMGINGDTQYF
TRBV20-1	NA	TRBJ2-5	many	TGCAGTGCCGCCACTAGCTTGGAGACCCAGTACTTC	CSAATSLETQYF
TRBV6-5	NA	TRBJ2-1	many	TGTGCCAGCAGGCAGGGTGTCAACAATGAGCAGTTCTTC	CASRQGVNNEQFF
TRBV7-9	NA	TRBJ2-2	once	TGTGCCAGCAGAAACAAGGAGGGGACCGGGGAGCTGTTTTTT	CASRNKEGTGELFF
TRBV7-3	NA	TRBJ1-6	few	TGTGCCAGCAGCATCGGACGGAATTCACCCCTCCACTTT	CASSIGRNSPLHF
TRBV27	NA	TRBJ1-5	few	TGTGCCAGCAGCCCCCAGGGCCCAGTCGGGTCGGACGGAGGGAATCAGCCCCAGCATTTT	CASSPQGPVGSDGGNQPQHF
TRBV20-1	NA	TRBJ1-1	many	TGCAGTGCTAGGGTCAAGAGAGCCATGAACACTGAAGCTTTCTTT	CSARVKRAMNTEAFF
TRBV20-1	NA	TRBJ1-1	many	TGCAGTGCTAACACAGACTCCACTGAAGCTTTCTTT	CSANTDSTEAFF
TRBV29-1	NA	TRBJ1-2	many	TGCAGCGTTGAATCTGAAGGCGATGGCTACACCTTC	CSVESEGDGYTF
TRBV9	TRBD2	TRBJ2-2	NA	TGTGCCAGCAGCGCAGACAGACGCAGCGGGACTAGCGCCGGGGAGCTGTTTTTT	CASSADRRSGTSAGELFF
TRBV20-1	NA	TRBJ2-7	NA	TGCAGTGCTAGTAGTATGTCGGCGGTGACCTACGAGCAGTACTTC	CSASSMSAVTYEQYF
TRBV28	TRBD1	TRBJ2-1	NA	TGTGCCAGCGAAACTACGGGGACAGGGAATCATGAGCAGTTCTTC	CASETTGTGNHEQFF
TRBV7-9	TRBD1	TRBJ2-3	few	TGTGCCAGCAGCCGTGGGACAGGGGCAAACACAGATACGCAGTATTTT	CASSRGTGANTDTQYF
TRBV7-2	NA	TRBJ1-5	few	TGTGCCAGCAGCTCAGAGTGGTCACTCCAGCCCCAGCATTTT	CASSSEWSLQPQHF
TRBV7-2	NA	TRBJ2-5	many	TGTGCCAGCAGCCAGAAACAGGGCTTGGAGACCCAGTACTTC	CASSQKQGLETQYF
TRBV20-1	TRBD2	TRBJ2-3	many	TGCAGTGCTAGATCTAGCGGGGTGAGGGATACGCAGTATTTT	CSARSSGVRDTQYF
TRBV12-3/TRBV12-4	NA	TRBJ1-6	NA	TGTGCCAGCAGTCGGGACGCACGTAATTCACCCCTCCACTTT	CASSRDARNSPLHF
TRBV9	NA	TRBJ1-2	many	TGTGCCAGCGGATCTAACTATGGCTACACCTTC	CASGSNYGYTF
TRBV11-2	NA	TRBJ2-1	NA	TGTGCCAGCAGCTTAGGGCCGGGGGCGCAGTTCTTC	CASSLGPGAQFF
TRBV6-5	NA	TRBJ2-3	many	TGTGCCAGCAGTTCGGTAGATACGCAGTATTTT	CASSSVDTQYF
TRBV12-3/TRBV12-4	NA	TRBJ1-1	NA	TGTGCCAGCCGGGCGGGGGCTGAAGCTTTCTTT	CASRAGAEAFF
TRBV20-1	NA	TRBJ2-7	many	TGCAGTGCTAGCGCGCAGGGCGCGGTTTTCTCCTACGAGCAGTACTTC	CSASAQGAVFSYEQYF
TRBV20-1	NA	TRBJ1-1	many	TGCAGTGCCCCGAACGGGCCCTCAACTGAAGCTTTCTTT	CSAPNGPSTEAFF
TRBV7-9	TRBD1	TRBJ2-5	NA	TGTGCCAGCAGCTTAGACGGAGGACAGGGGGAGACCCAGTACTTC	CASSLDGGQGETQYF
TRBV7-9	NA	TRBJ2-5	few	TGTGCCAGCAGTCGCGTTGAGGACAGTCTGGTGGAGACCCAGTACTTC	CASSRVEDSLVETQYF
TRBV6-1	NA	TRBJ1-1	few	TGTGCCAGCAGGGGCGGGCAAAGAGAAGCTTTCTTT	CASRGGQREAFF
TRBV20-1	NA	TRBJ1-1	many	TGCAGTGCTAGAGATAGAAGGACCTTGAACACTGAAGCTTTCTTT	CSARDRRTLNTEAFF
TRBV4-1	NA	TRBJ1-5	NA	TGCGCCAGCAGCCAAGCGGGGGGTGGCAATCAGCCCCAGCATTTT	CASSQAGGGNQPQHF
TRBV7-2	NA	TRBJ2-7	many	TGTGCCAGCAGCATGCCAGGGGGGGGTTACGAGCAGTACTTC	CASSMPGGGYEQYF
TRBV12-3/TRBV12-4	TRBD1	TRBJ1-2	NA	TGTGCCAGCAGTCCCGCGACAGGGCTCGGCTACACCTTC	CASSPATGLGYTF
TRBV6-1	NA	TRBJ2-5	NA	TGTGCCAGCTCCTTCCCGGCTCAAGAGACCCAGTACTTC	CASSFPAQETQYF
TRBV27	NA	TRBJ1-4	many	TGTGCCAGCAGTTTATGGGGGGCGGCTAATGAAAAACTGTTTTTT	CASSLWGAANEKLFF
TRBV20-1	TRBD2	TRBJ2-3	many	TGCAGTGCTAGAGATTCAGCGGGGGGTCTCCAAAGCACAGATACGCAGTATTTT	CSARDSAGGLQSTDTQYF
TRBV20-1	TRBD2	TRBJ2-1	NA	TGCAGTGCGCGGACTAGCGGCAGCTCCTACAATGAGCAGTTCTTC	CSARTSGSSYNEQFF
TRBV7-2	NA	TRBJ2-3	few	TGTGCCAGCAGTCCATCCGGGGGCCGGATAGATACGCAGTATTTT	CASSPSGGRIDTQYF
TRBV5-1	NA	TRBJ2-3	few	TGCGCCAGCAGCGACGGGACTCTTGCCCCAGATACGCAGTATTTT	CASSDGTLAPDTQYF